This T cell receptor (beta chain) was observed in a study of radiotherapy plus CTLA-4 blockade in lung cancer. Per germline, CDR1 SGHRS and CDR2 YFSETQ. This CDR3 comprises 15 residues. V was clipped by 3 bases and J by 2 bases, with 9 bases between them. TCRdb's table, derived via immunoSEQ multiplex PCR, lists solely in-frame clones and lacks some. Among roughly 120,000 clones, roughly 80% were seen once, and the ten largest hold roughly 3.1%. The sequence derives from a human donor with non-small cell lung cancer that progressed on radiotherapy plus ipilimumab. Some clones in this sample may be carry-over from other donors' samples. This specimen was peripheral blood, taken from a patient treated with radiotherapy plus ipilimumab. The V gene is TRBV5-1, the J gene TRBJ1-6; D is unresolved. The DNA for the CDR3 is TGCGCCAGCAGCTCGGAAGCTCCCTATAATTCACCCCTCCACTTT. As protein: CASSSEAPYNSPLHF.